This is a list of T cell receptor beta chains from one sample in a study of T cells in Graves' hyperthyroidism and ophthalmopathy. TCRdb independently ran MiXCR on the multiplex PCR reads; one entry per CDR3 protein. This sample yields under 350,000 distinct CDR3 sequences, of which approximately 15% are seen a single time; around 55% belongs to the top ten. The sample consisted of blood. These receptors all stem from a woman aged 60 to 75 with Graves' ophthalmopathy. Each CDR3 is given with its conserved first and last residue. The D gene is left open where the match is weak.

CDR3 length	D gene	J gene	V gene	CDR3 protein
13	-	TRBJ1-1	TRBV20-1	CSARGTLNTEAFF
16	-	TRBJ1-6	TRBV7-2	CASSSPGQGRHSPLHF
12	-	TRBJ2-1	TRBV4-1	CASSQAVREQFF
17	-	TRBJ1-2	TRBV7-2	CASSSSGPDGASRGYTF
13	-	TRBJ1-1	TRBV28	CASSQDGNTEAFF
11	-	TRBJ1-1	TRBV5-8	CASSSGHGAFF
16	-	TRBJ1-6	TRBV6-5	CASSYSKSSYNSPLHF
14	TRBD1	TRBJ1-2	TRBV3-1	CASSQDGQGAGYTF
15	TRBD2	TRBJ2-7	TRBV20-1	CSARTRAGGPYEQYF
13	-	TRBJ2-7	TRBV4-2	CASSQDFSYEQYF
13	-	TRBJ2-3	TRBV20-1	CSASRRYTDTQYF
16	-	TRBJ2-2	TRBV3-1	CASNQVYVGRAGELFF
13	-	TRBJ1-1	TRBV11-1	CASSSDPNTEAFF
15	TRBD1	TRBJ2-7	TRBV27	CASSLSGQGNYEQYF
13	-	TRBJ1-1	TRBV29-1	CSVEEWQNTEAFF
15	-	TRBJ2-3	TRBV24-1	CATSDYRGGTDTQYF
16	TRBD2	TRBJ2-7	TRBV7-8	CASSPRLAGGQYEQYF
13	-	TRBJ2-7	TRBV24-1	CATSDPRVSEQYF
15	-	TRBJ1-6	TRBV6-1	CASSENRREWTPLHF
16	-	TRBJ1-2	TRBV5-1	CASSLGGTDFNYGYTF
16	-	TRBJ2-7	TRBV6-2/TRBV6-3	CASTFTRGGANYEQYF
15	-	TRBJ2-7	TRBV7-9	CASSLAGVPSYEQYF
15	-	TRBJ1-2	TRBV5-8	CASSLYREEDYGYTF
15	-	TRBJ1-2	TRBV7-8	CASSLARTRNYGYTF
15	TRBD2	TRBJ2-3	TRBV12-5	CASGLGRGGTDTQYF
15	TRBD1	TRBJ2-3	TRBV6-9	CASSYWDRGIDTQYF
16	TRBD1	TRBJ2-2	TRBV14	CASSQNRGHGTGELFF
14	-	TRBJ2-7	TRBV7-9	CASSSFGTNYEQYF
16	-	TRBJ2-3	TRBV6-2/TRBV6-3	CASSYGETGSTDTQYF
14	TRBD1	TRBJ2-4	TRBV5-6	CASSLVDRVNIQYF
16	TRBD1	TRBJ2-6	TRBV6-1	CASSIRQGTGANVLTF
14	-	TRBJ2-6	TRBV2	CASGGRTGANVLTF
17	-	TRBJ2-6	TRBV19	CASSLSQGLSGANVLTF
14	TRBD2	TRBJ2-7	TRBV12-3/TRBV12-4	CASSLAAKYYEQYF
15	-	TRBJ1-2	TRBV3-1	CASSQDLGPPYGYTF
12	-	TRBJ2-7	TRBV29-1	CSVEGTTYEQYF
12	-	TRBJ1-5	TRBV7-2	CASSLANQPQHF
11	-	TRBJ1-2	TRBV28	CASIRGRGYTF
11	-	TRBJ2-1	TRBV7-2	CASSRDGRQFF
15	TRBD2	TRBJ2-5	TRBV5-8	CASSLGTSGEETQYF
14	-	TRBJ1-4	TRBV7-6	CASSRQYGNEKLFF
15	TRBD1	TRBJ1-1	TRBV3-1	CASSPGTGWNTEAFF
16	TRBD2	TRBJ2-1	TRBV27	CASSSGLAGVGFEQFF
14	-	TRBJ2-7	TRBV5-1	CASSSTGPSYEQYF
17	TRBD1	TRBJ1-6	TRBV3-1	CASSQVGNRGRHSPLHF
18	TRBD1	TRBJ1-5	TRBV7-9	CASSLVPRTGKGGQPQHF
15	TRBD1	TRBJ2-7	TRBV25-1	CASRDAGQGFYEQYF
14	-	TRBJ1-1	TRBV7-2	CASSPVGVNTEAFF
15	-	TRBJ2-6	TRBV7-9	CATPRTAAGANVLTF
14	-	TRBJ2-7	TRBV3-1	CASSLGREGNEQYF